Listed here are 3 T cell receptor beta chains from one sample, sequenced in a study of T cells in Graves' hyperthyroidism and ophthalmopathy. RNA transcripts gave rise to amplified TCR beta CDR3 regions. With the HTBI primer set, the TCR CDR3 went through a first round of RT-PCR. TCRdb fed the multiplex PCR reads into MiXCR, producing one record per CDR3 protein. The table shows 480,000 or so distinct CDR3 sequences, with approximately 49% occurring only once. Sequencing was done on a sample of peripheral blood or thyroid tissue (not recorded which). The receptors stem from an adult woman with Graves' disease, either hyperthyroidism or ophthalmopathy (not recorded which).

This clonotype has ten or more counts. The chain joins TRBV10-3 to TRBJ2-7, with 14 nucleotides matching TRBD2. The trim removed 0 bases at V and 6 bases at J, leaving 4 bases unmatched. Germline CDR1 is ENHRY and CDR2 is SYGVKD. This CDR3 has 16 amino acids. The CDR3 reads CAISESTGTSGSEQYF. The CDR3 nucleotides read TGTGCCATCAGTGAGTCGACGGGGACTAGCGGGAGCGAGCAGTACTTC.

Concerning this clonotype itself: A much larger clone lies a single base off, so this may be a read error. This likely comes from a read error, as the CDR3 has no conserved phenylalanine or tryptophan at its end. This chain connects TRBV9 to TRBJ1-1, with a tentative D call TRBD1 (5 bases). Trimming took 4 bases from V and 2 from J, leaving 21 bases between them. The CDR3 is made up of 17 amino acids. CDR1 and CDR2 (germline): SGDLS, YYNGEE. Written as DNA, the CDR3 is TGTGCCAGCAGCAAGGGACCCGGGCGAGGAAGAAACACTGAAGCTTTCCTT. Its protein is CASSKGPGRGRNTEAFL.

Concerning this clonotype: At one of its ends the junction is not consistent with the germline gene, which may arise from a read error. V usage is TRBV7-7 and J usage is TRBJ2-5; 10 bases line up with TRBD2. Germline V gene sequence: CDR1 SSHAT, CDR2 FNYEAQ (reference sequence). There are 16 residues in the CDR3. CDR3 residues: CASSPASGRIRETQYF. The CDR3 DNA sequence: TGTGCTAGCAGCCCAGCTAGCGGGAGAATAAGGGAGACCCAGTACTTC.